This T cell receptor (beta chain) was identified in a study of tumor-infiltrating lymphocytes in primary liver carcinoma. Whole-study context: The cohort included men and women aged 30 to 69 years. Every sample contained roughly 3.65 to 7.13 million productive TCRbeta reads, and these numbers were similar from one tissue type to another.

A constant-region primer served to make TCR beta cDNA from roughly 500 ng total RNA. Three rounds of nested multiplex PCR with slightly modified ARM-PCR produced TCR beta libraries. TCRdb recomputed calls from the multiplex PCR reads with MiXCR, one row per CDR3 protein. The data show tens of thousands of distinct CDR3 sequences, roughly 75% seen once. Co-extraction yielded RNA and DNA from roughly 20-30 mg of unsorted bulk tissue. Study outcomes and limitations: Tumor-adjacent and tumor-blood pairs displayed less overlap than did pairs of tumor regions. A significantly higher top-250-clone fraction was found in tumors than in blood (p = 0.039).

Worth noting for this clonotype: Antigen specificity is unknown. A much larger clone differs from this one at a single base, so this may be a read error.

The source material was tumor-adjacent normal liver tissue. The source is a man between 35 and 55 years old with primary liver carcinoma and hepatitis B virus infection.

CDR3 sequence (DNA): TGCGCCAACCGGGAAGGGGACAGGGAAAAACTGTTTTTT. Amino acid sequence: CANREGDREKLFF. The genes are TRBV5-1 and TRBJ1-4, with 8 bases that match TRBD1. CDR3 length: 13 residues. With 9 bases clipped from V and 8 bases from J, the junction kept 9 bases outside the gene matches. The germline V gene encodes CDR1 SGHRS and CDR2 YFSETQ. Complete variable domain (other parts from reference TRBV5-1 and TRBJ1-4): KAGVTQTPRYLIKTRGQQVTLSCSPISGHRSVSWYQQTPGQGLQFLFEYFSETQRNKGNFPGRFSGRQFSNSRSEMNVSTLELGDSALYLCANREGDREKLFFGSGTQLSVL.